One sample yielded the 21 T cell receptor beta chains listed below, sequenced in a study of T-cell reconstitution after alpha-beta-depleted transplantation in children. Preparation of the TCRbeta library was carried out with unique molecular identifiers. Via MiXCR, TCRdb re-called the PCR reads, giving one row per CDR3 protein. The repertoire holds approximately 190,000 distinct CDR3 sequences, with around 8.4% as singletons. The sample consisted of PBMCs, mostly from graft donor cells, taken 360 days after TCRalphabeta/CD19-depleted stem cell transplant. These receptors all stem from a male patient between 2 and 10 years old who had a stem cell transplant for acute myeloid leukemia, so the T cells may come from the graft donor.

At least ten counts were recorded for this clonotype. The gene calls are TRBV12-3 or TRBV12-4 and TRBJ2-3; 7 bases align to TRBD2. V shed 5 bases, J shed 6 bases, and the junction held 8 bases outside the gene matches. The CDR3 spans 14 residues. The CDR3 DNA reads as TGTGCCAGCAGTATCAGGACTAGTGGGGATACGCAGTATTTT. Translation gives CASSIRTSGDTQYF.

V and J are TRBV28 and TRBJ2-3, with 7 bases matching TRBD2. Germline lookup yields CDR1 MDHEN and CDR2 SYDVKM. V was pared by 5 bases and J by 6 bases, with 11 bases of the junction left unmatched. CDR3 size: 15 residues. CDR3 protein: CASSGAGLPGDTQYF. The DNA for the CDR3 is TGTGCCAGCAGTGGGGCGGGACTACCGGGGGATACGCAGTATTTT. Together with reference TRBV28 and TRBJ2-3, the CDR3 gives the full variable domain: DVKVTQSSRYLVKRTGEKVFLECVQDMDHENMFWYRQDPGLGLRLIYFSYDVKMKEKGDIPEGYSVSREKKERFSLILESASTNQTSMYLCASSGAGLPGDTQYFGPGTRLTVL.

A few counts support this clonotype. The CDR3 loop reads CASSPHPRVNTGELFF. The CDR3 bases are TGTGCCAGCTCCCCCCATCCCAGGGTTAACACCGGGGAGCTGTTTTTT. The chain uses TRBV12-3 or TRBV12-4 and TRBJ2-2; D is possibly TRBD1 (5 bases). Trimming stripped 8 bases from V and 2 bases from J, with 18 bases between. The CDR3 consists of 16 residues.

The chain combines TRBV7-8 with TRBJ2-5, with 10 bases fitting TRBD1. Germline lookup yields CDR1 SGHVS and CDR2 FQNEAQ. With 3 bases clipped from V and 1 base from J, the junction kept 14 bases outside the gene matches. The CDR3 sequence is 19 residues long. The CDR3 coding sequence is TGTGCCAGCAGCTTCCACATCCGGGACAGGGGTGGCCTCCAAGAGACCCAGTACTTC. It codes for CASSFHIRDRGGLQETQYF.

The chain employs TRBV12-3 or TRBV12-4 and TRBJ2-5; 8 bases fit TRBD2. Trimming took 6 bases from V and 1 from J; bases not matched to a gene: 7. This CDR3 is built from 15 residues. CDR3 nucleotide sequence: TGTGCCAGCAGACCCACTAGCGGCCCCCAAGAGACCCAGTACTTC. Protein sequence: CASRPTSGPQETQYF.

The CDR3 loop is CASTLTPDSGNTIYF. Written as DNA, the CDR3 is TGTGCCAGCACCCTGACACCGGATTCTGGAAACACCATATATTTT. The chain recombines TRBV3-1 with TRBJ1-3; D is unclear. With 7 bases removed from V and 1 base from J, the gap between germline ends came to 14 bases. This CDR3 is 15 amino acids long. CDR1 and CDR2 from the germline V gene are LGHDT and YNNKEL (reference sequence).

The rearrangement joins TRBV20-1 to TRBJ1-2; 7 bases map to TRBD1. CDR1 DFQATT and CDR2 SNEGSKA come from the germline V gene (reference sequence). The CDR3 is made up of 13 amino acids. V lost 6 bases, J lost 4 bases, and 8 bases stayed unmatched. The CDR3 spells CSALGTDGYGYTF. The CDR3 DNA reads TGCAGTGCCCTGGGGACAGACGGCTATGGCTACACCTTC.

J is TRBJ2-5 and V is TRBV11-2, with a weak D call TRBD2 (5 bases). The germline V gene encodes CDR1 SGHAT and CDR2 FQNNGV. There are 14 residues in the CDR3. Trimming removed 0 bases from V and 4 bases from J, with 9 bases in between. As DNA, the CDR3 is TGTGCCAGCAGCTTAGAGCGAGGAGGAGAGACCCAGTACTTC. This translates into CASSLERGGETQYF.

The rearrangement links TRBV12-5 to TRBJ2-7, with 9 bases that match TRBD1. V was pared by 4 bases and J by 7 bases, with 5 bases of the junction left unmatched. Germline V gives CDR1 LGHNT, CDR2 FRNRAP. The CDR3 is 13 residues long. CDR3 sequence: CASGSGTGPEQYF. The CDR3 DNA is TGTGCTAGTGGTTCGGGGACAGGGCCAGAGCAGTACTTC.

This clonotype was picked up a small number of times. CDR3 DNA sequence: TGTGCCAGCAGCTTCAGGTTAAACTCCTACAATGAGCAGTTCTTC. It codes for CASSFRLNSYNEQFF. This chain uses TRBV7-3 with TRBJ2-1; no firm D call. The CDR3 sequence is 15 residues long. V lost 3 bases to trimming and J lost 0 bases, with 9 bases between them. Germline V gene data show CDR1 as SGHTA and CDR2 as FQGTGA.

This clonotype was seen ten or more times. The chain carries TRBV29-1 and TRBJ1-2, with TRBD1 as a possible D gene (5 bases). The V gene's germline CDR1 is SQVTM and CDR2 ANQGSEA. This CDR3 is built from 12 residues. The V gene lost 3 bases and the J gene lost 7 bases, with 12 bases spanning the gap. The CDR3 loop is CSVDPGAGGYTF. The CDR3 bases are TGCAGCGTTGACCCTGGGGCGGGTGGCTACACCTTC.

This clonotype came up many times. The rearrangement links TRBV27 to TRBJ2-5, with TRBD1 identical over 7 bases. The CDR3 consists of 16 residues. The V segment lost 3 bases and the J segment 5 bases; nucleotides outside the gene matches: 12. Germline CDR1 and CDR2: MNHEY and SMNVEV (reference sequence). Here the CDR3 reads CASSFLGQRGWETQYF. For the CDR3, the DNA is TGTGCCAGCAGTTTCCTGGGACAGAGAGGTTGGGAGACCCAGTACTTC.

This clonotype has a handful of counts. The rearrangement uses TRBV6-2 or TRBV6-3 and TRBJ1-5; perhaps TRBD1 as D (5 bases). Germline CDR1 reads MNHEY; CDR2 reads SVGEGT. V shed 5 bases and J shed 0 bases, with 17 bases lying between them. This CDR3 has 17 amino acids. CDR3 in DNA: TGTGCCAGCAGTGGGCGTGGGGACCTGTATAGCAATCAGCCCCAGCATTTT. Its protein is CASSGRGDLYSNQPQHF.

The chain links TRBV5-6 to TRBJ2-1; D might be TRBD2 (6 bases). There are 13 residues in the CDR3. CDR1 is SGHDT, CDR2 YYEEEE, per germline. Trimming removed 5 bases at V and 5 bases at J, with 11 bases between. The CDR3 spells CASRGLGHNEQFF. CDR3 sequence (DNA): TGTGCCAGCAGGGGACTGGGGCACAATGAGCAGTTCTTC.

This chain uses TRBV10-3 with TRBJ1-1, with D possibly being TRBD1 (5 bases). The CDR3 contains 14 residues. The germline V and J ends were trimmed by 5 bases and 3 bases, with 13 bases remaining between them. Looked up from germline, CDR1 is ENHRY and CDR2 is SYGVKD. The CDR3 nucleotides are TGTGCCATCAGTCCCAGGGAGGACCACACTGAAGCTTTCTTT. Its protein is CAISPREDHTEAFF.

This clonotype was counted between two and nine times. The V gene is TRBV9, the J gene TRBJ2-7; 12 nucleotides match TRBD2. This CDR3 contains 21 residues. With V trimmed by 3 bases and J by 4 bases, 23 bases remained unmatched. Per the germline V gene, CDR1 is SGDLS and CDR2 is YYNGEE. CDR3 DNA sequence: TGTGCCAGCAGCGCATCGGTGGGACTAGCGGGCACCCAGATTAATACTTACGAGCAGTACTTC. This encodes CASSASVGLAGTQINTYEQYF.

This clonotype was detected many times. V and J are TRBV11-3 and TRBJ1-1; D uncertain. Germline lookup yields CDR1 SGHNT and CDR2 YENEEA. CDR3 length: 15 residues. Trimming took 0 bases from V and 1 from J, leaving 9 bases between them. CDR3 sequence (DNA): TGTGCCAGCAGCTTAGATGTGGACTGGAACACTGAAGCTTTCTTT. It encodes CASSLDVDWNTEAFF. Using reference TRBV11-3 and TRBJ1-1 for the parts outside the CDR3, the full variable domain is EAGVVQSPRYKIIEKKQPVAFWCNPISGHNTLYWYLQNLGQGPELLIRYENEEAVDDSQLPKDRFSAERLKGVDSTLKIQPAELGDSAVYLCASSLDVDWNTEAFFGQGTRLTVV.

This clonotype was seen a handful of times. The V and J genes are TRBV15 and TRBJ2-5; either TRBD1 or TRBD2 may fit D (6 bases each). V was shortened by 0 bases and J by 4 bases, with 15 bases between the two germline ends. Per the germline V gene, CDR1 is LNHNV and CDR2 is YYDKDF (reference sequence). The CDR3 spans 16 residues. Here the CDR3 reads CATSRDHVGGAETQYF. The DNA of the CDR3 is TGTGCCACCAGCAGAGATCATGTGGGGGGCGCAGAGACCCAGTACTTC.

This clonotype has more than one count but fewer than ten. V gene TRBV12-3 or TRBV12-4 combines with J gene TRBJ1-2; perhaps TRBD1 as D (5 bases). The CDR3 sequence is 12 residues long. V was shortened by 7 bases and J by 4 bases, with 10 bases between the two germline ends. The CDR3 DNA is TGTGCCAGCACTTCCGACAGCTATGGCTACACCTTC. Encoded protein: CASTSDSYGYTF.

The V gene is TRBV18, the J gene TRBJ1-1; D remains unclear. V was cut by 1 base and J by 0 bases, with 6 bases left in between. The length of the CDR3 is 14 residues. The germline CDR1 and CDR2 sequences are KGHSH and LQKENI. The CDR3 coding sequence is TGTGCCAGCTCACCACGAAGCATGAACACTGAAGCTTTCTTT. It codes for CASSPRSMNTEAFF.

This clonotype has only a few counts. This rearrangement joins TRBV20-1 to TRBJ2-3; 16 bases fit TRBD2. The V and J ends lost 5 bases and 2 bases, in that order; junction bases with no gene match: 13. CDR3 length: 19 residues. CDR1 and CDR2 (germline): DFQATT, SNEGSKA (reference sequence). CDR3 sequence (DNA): TGCAGTGCTCCTCGAAAGGGACTAGCGGGAGGGGCTGTCACAGATACGCAGTATTTT. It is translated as CSAPRKGLAGGAVTDTQYF.